One and the same sample provided the 4 T cell receptor beta chains below, sequenced in a study of control samples from healthy donors and cancer patients. Clones were read by immunoSEQ multiplex PCR, and TCRdb kept only the in-frame ones, dropping some. The sample yields more than 150,000 clones, just under 95% seen once. Material for sequencing was blood. All receptors derive from a man aged 18 to 35 in good health.

The rearrangement joins TRBV4-1 to TRBJ1-1; D is unclear. There are 15 residues in the CDR3. The ends were cut back, 0 bases at V and 1 base at J, with 9 bases in the middle. Germline-derived CDR1 and CDR2 are MGHRA and YSYEKL. The CDR3 here is CASSQDGHPNTEAFF. CDR3 bases: TGCGCCAGCAGCCAAGACGGCCACCCGAACACTGAAGCTTTCTTT.

This clone was picked up one time. The rearrangement uses TRBV29-1 and TRBJ1-1, with D tentatively TRBD1 (5 bases). CDR1 SQVTM and CDR2 ANQGSEA come from the germline V gene. V shed 5 bases and J shed 9 bases, with 13 bases lying between them. This CDR3 is 11 amino acids long. The CDR3 here is CSVRLGTKAFF. The CDR3 DNA is TGCAGCGTTCGGCTCGGGACCAAAGCTTTCTTT. The complete variable domain, with remaining parts taken from reference TRBV29-1 and TRBJ1-1, reads SAVISQKPSRDICQRGTSLTIQCQVDSQVTMMFWYRQQPGQSLTLIATANQGSEATYESGFVIDKFPISRPNLTFSTLTVSNMSPEDSSIYLCSVRLGTKAFFGQGTRLTVV.

V gene TRBV19 combines with J gene TRBJ2-5; maybe TRBD2 (6 bases). Between the trimmed V and J ends, which lost 4 bases and 4 bases, there was a span of 16 bases. This CDR3 comprises 15 residues. Germline V gene sequence: CDR1 LNHDA, CDR2 SQIVND (reference sequence). Here the CDR3 DNA reads TGTGCCAGTAGTAAAGGGGATGCGGGGATAGAGACCCAGTACTTC. Protein: CASSKGDAGIETQYF.

V usage is TRBV5-1 and J usage is TRBJ1-3; D gene unclear. In germline, CDR1 is SGHRS, CDR2 YFSETQ. The CDR3 loop spans 16 amino acids. Trimming removed 4 bases at V and 1 base at J, with 15 bases between. The chain's CDR3 is CASSPSRAGSGNTIYF. CDR3 nucleotides: TGCGCCAGCAGCCCATCGCGTGCAGGTTCTGGAAACACCATATATTTT.